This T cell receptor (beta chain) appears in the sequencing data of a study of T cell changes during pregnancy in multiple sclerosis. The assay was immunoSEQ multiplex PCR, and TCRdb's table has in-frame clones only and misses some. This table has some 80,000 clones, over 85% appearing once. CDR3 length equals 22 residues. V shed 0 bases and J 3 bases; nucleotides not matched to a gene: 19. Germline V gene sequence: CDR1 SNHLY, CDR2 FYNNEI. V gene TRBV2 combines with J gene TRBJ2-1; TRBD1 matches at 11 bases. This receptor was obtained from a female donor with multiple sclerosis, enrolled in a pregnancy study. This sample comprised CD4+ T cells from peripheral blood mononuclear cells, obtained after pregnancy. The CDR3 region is CASSEALPRTGGEFGFYNEQFF. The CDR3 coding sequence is TGTGCCAGCAGTGAAGCGCTTCCCCGGACAGGGGGCGAGTTCGGATTCTACAATGAGCAGTTCTTC.